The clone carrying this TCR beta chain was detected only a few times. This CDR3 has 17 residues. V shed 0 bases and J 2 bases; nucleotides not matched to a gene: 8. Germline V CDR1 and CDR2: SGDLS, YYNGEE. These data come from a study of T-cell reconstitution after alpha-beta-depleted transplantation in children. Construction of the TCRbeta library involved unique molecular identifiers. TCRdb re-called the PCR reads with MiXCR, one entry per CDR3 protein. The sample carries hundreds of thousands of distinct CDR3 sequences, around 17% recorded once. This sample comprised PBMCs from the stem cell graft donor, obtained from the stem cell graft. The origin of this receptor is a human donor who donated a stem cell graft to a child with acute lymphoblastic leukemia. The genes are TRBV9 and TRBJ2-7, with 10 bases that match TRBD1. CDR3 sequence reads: CASSVGIGTGATYEQYF. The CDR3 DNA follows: TGTGCCAGCAGCGTAGGCATAGGGACAGGGGCTACCTACGAGCAGTACTTC.